This T cell receptor beta chain is drawn from a study of T cell changes during pregnancy in multiple sclerosis. TCRdb's copy holds only in-frame clones and misses some; the assay was immunoSEQ multiplex PCR. This table holds around 68,000 clones, 75% to 95% found once. Unmatched junction bases numbered 8, after V lost 6 bases and J lost 5 bases. CDR1 is MNHEY, CDR2 SMNVEV, per germline (reference sequence). CDR3 size: 15 residues. The clonotype comes from a female donor with multiple sclerosis, enrolled in a pregnancy study. Sample: CD4+ T cells from peripheral blood mononuclear cells, taken before pregnancy. The chain combines TRBV27 with TRBJ2-1, with 9 bases aligning to TRBD1. CDR3 in DNA: TGTGCCAGCAGAAGTGGGACAGGGTACAACAATGAGCAGTTCTTC. It translates to CASRSGTGYNNEQFF.